The sample holds one count of the clone carrying this T cell receptor beta chain. The CDR3 extends over 14 amino acids. CDR1 and CDR2 (germline): MNHEY, SMNVEV (reference sequence). V was clipped by 1 base and J by 6 bases, with 10 bases between them. The data belong to a study of blood T cell repertoires in COVID-19. Study background: From T cells, B-cell-depleted T cells, or PBMCs came the material, which was cDNA or gDNA.

Original analysis: It was from reference gene primer amplification that nucleated cell counts were estimated. Generated by immunoSEQ multiplex PCR, the TCRdb table keeps only in-frame clones and is missing some. That table supplies the V and J calls and clone size; D and trimming were determined from the DNA. The sample records roughly 210,000 clones, roughly 84% being singletons. Sequenced: PBMCs or T cells enriched from blood (not recorded which). The chain uses TRBV27 and TRBJ1-5; perhaps TRBD1 as D (6 bases). The source is a man aged 25 to 40 in a cohort exposed to, infected with or recovered from COVID-19 (not recorded which). CDR3 DNA: TGTGCCAGCAGTTTATTGGGGGCGACTCAGCCCCAGCATTTT. Translated, it gives CASSLLGATQPQHF.